The T cell receptor (beta chain) under discussion was sequenced for a study of T cell repertoires in cytomegalovirus infection. The overall study: Well-studied HLA-B-restricted CMV epitopes were used in the study alongside recently identified HLA-C-restricted ones. It can be stated that public TCR beta signatures indicated CMV infection as well as a matching HLA type.

This clonotype was picked up a small number of times. The antigen remains unidentified. TCRdb ran MiXCR on the reads and lists one entry per CDR3 protein. Here the sample spans some 480,000 distinct CDR3 sequences, roughly a third being singletons. The length of the CDR3 is 17 residues. V shed 1 base and J shed 2 bases, with 15 bases lying between them. Germline V gene data show CDR1 as LNHDA and CDR2 as SQIVND (reference sequence). The specimen comprised cultured PBMCs, sampled from culture after CMV antigen stimulation. The chain employs TRBV19 and TRBJ2-1, with D maybe TRBD2 (7 bases). The source of this sequence is a human donor in good health (CMV status not recorded). Some clones in this sample may be carry-over from other donors' samples. CDR3 region: CASSIGEGGRPYNEQFF. The CDR3 region has the DNA TGTGCCAGTAGTATAGGAGAGGGGGGGCGCCCCTACAATGAGCAGTTCTTC.